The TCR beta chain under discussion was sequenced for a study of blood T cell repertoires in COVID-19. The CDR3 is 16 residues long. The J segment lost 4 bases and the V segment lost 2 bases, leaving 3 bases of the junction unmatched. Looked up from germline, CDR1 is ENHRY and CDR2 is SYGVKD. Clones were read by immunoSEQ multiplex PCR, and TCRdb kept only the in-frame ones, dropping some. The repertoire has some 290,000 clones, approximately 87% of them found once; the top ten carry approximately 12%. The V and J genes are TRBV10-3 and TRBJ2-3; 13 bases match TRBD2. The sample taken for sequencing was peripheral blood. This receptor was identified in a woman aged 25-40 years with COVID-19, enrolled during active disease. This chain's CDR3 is CAISEGTSGAADTQYF. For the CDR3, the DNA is TGTGCCATCAGTGAGGGGACTAGCGGGGCAGCAGATACGCAGTATTTT.